The source of this T cell receptor beta chain is a study of cytomegalovirus exposure and HLA in healthy donors. Per the germline V gene, CDR1 is MDHEN and CDR2 is SYDVKM. The CDR3 totals 12 residues. In the PCR, 60 Vbeta and 13 Jbeta primers were used. Sequencing was performed with immunoSEQ multiplex PCR; in TCRdb, only in-frame clones are kept and a portion is missing. The sample holds tens of thousands of clones, 60% to 75% seen once. The rearrangement joins TRBV28 to TRBJ2-5, with 9 bases lining up with TRBD2. The J call may be in error: the DNA end matches TRBJ2-7 better. The receptor was isolated from a man between 70 and 80 years old in good health and CMV-seronegative. Sequenced sample: PBMCs. CDR3 in DNA: TGTGCCAGCAGTTCTAGCGGGGACGAGCAGTACTTC. Translation gives CASSSSGDEQYF.